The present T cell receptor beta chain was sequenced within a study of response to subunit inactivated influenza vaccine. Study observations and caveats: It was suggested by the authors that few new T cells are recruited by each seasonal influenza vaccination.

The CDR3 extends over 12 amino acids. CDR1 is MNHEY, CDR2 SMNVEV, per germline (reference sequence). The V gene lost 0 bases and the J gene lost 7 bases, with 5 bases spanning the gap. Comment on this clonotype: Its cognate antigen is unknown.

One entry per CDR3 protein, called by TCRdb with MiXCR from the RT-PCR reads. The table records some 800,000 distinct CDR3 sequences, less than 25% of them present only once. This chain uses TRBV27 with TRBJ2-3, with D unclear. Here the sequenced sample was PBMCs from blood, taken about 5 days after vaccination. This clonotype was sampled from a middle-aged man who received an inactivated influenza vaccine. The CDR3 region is CASSLSGYTQYF. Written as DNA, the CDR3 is TGTGCCAGCAGTTTATCAGGTTATACGCAGTATTTT.